This T cell receptor (beta chain) originates from a study of T cell repertoires in cytomegalovirus infection. CDR3 length equals 15 residues. Trimming cost V 5 bases and J 0 bases, with 12 bases left between them. Germline lookup yields CDR1 MDHEN and CDR2 SYDVKM. TCRdb itself ran the reads through MiXCR, one entry per CDR3 protein. The sample holds about 600,000 distinct CDR3 sequences, approximately 25% seen once. The source of this sequence is a human donor in good health (CMV status not recorded). Some clones in this sample may be carry-over from other donors' samples. Sequenced material: CD8+ T cells from PBMCs. J is TRBJ2-3 and V is TRBV28, with D uncertain. For the CDR3, the DNA is TGTGCCAGCAGTACCAACGGTTATAGCACAGATACGCAGTATTTT. This encodes CASSTNGYSTDTQYF.